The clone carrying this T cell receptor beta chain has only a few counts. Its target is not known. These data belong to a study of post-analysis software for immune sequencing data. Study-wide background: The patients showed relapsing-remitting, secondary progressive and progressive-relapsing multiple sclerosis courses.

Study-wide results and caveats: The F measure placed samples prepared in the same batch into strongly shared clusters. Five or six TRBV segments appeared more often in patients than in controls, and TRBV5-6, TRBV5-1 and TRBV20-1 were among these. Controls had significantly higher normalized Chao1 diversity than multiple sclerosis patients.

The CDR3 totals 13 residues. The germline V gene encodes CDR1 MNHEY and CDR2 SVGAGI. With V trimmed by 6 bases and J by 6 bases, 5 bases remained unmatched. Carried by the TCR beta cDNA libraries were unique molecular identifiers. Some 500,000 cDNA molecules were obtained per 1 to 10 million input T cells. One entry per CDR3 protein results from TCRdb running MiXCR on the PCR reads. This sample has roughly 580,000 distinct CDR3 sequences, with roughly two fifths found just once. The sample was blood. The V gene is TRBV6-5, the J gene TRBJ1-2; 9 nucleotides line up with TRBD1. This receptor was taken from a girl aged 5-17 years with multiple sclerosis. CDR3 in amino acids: CASRGGQGHGYTF. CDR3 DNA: TGTGCCAGCAGGGGGGGACAGGGCCATGGCTACACCTTC.